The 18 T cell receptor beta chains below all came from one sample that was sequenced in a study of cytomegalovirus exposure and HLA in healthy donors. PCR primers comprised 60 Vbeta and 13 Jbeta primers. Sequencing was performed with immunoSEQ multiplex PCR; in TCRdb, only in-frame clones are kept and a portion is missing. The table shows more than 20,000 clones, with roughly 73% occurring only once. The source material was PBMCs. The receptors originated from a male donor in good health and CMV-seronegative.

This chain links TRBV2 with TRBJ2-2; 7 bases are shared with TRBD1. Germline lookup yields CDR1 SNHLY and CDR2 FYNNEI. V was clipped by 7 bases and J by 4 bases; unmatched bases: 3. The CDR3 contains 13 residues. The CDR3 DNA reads TGTGCCAGCACTAACAGGGGCACCGGGGAGCTGTTTTTT. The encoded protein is CASTNRGTGELFF.

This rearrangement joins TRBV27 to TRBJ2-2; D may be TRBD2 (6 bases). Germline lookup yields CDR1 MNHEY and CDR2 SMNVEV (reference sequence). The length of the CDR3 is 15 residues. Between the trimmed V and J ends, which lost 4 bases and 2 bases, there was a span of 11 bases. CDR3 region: CASSSAGINTGELFF. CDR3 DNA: TGTGCCAGCAGTTCGGCGGGGATTAACACCGGGGAGCTGTTTTTT.

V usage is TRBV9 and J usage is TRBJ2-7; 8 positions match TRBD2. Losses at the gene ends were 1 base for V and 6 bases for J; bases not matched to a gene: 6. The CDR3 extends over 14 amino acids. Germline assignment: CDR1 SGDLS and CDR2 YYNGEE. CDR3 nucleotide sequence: TGTGCCAGCAGCGTATCGGGAGGGCCTGCCGAGCAGTACTTC. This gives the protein CASSVSGGPAEQYF. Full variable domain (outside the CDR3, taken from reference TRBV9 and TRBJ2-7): DSGVTQTPKHLITATGQRVTLRCSPRSGDLSVYWYQQSLDQGLQFLIQYYNGEERAKGNILERFSAQQFPDLHSELNLSSLELGDSALYFCASSVSGGPAEQYFGPGTRLTVT.

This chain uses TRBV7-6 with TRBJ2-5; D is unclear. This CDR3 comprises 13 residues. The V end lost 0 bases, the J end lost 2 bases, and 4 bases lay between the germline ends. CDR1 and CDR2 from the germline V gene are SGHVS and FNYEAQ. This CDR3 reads CASSLAYQETQYF. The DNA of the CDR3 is TGTGCCAGCAGCTTAGCGTATCAAGAGACCCAGTACTTC. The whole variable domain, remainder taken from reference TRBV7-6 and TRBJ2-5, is GAGVSQSPRYKVTKRGQDVALRCDPISGHVSLYWYRQALGQGPEFLTYFNYEAQQDKSGLPNDRFSAERPEGSISTLTIQRTEQRDSAMYRCASSLAYQETQYFGPGTRLLVL.

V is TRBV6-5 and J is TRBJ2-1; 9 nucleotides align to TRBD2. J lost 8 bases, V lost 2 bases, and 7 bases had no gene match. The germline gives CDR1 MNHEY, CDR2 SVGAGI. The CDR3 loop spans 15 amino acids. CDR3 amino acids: CASSYAGGPFDEQFF. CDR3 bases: TGTGCCAGCAGTTACGCGGGAGGGCCATTCGATGAGCAGTTCTTC.

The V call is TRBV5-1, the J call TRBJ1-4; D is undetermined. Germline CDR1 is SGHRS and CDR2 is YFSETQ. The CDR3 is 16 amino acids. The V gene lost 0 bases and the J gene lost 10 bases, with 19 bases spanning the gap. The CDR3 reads CASSLGPRPEPGKLFF. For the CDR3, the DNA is TGCGCCAGCAGCTTGGGCCCGCGTCCAGAGCCGGGAAAACTGTTTTTT.

In DNA, the CDR3 is TGTGCCACCAGCAGAGATCGGCGGTTCTCCTACGAGCAGTACTTC. Its translation: CATSRDRRFSYEQYF. The chain recombines TRBV15 with TRBJ2-7; D not resolved. Deletions cut 0 bases from V and 0 bases from J, with 9 bases between. This CDR3 has 15 residues. The germline CDR1 and CDR2 sequences are LNHNV and YYDKDF (reference sequence). The full variable domain, with the rest looked up from reference TRBV15 and TRBJ2-7, is DAMVIQNPRYQVTQFGKPVTLSCSQTLNHNVMYWYQQKSSQAPKLLFHYYDKDFNNEADTPDNFQSRRPNTSFCFLDIRSPGLGDTAMYLCATSRDRRFSYEQYFGPGTRLTVT.

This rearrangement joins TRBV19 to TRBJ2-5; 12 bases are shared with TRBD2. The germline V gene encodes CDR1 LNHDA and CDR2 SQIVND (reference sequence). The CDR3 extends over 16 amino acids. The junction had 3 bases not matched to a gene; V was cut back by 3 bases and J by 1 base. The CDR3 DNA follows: TGTGCCAGTAGTATCGGACTAGCGGGGATCCAAGAGACCCAGTACTTC. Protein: CASSIGLAGIQETQYF.

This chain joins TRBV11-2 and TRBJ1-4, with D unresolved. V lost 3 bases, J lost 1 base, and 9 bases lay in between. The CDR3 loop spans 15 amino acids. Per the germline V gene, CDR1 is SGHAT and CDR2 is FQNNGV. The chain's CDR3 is CASSFSTKTNEKLFF. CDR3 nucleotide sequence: TGTGCCAGCAGCTTTTCGACAAAAACTAATGAAAAACTGTTTTTT.

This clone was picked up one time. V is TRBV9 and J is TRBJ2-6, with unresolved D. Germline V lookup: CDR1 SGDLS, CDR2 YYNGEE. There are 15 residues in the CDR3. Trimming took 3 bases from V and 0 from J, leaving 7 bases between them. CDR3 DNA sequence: TGTGCCAGCAGCGGGCTCCCCTCTGGGGCCAACGTCCTGACTTTC. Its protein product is CASSGLPSGANVLTF.

The CDR3 bases are TGTGCCAGCAGTACGACAGGGTCGGGAAATTCACCCCTCCACTTT. This gives the protein CASSTTGSGNSPLHF. The chain has TRBV25-1 and TRBJ1-6; 7 bases match TRBD1. V trimming: 5 bases; J trimming: 7 bases; junction bases outside the gene matches: 8. In germline, CDR1 is MGHDK, CDR2 SYGVNS. The CDR3 sequence is 15 residues long.

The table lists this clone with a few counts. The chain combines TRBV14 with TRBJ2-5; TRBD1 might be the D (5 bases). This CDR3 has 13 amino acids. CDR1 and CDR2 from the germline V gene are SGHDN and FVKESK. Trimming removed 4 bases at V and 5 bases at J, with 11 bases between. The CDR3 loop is CASSPQGVETQYF. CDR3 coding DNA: TGTGCCAGCAGCCCACAAGGGGTTGAGACCCAGTACTTC.

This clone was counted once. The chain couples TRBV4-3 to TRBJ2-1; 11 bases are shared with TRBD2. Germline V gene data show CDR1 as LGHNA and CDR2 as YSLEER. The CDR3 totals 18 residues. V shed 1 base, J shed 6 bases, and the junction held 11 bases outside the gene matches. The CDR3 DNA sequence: TGCGCCAGCAGCCAAGGGGAACAGACTAGCGGGAAGGCCAATGAGCAGTTCTTC. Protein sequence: CASSQGEQTSGKANEQFF.

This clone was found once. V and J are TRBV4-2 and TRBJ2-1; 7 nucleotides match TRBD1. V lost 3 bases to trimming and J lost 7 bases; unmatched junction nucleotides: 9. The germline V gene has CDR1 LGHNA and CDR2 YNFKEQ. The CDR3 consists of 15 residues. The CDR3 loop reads CASSQPTGSSNEQFF. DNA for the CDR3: TGTGCCAGCAGCCAGCCGACAGGGTCGAGTAATGAGCAGTTCTTC.

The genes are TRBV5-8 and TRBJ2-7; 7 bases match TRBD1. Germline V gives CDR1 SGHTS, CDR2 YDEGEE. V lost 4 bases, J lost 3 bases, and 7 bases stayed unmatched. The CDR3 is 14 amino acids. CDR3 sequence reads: CASSPVTGIYEQYF. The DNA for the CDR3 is TGTGCCAGCAGCCCCGTGACAGGGATCTACGAGCAGTACTTC.

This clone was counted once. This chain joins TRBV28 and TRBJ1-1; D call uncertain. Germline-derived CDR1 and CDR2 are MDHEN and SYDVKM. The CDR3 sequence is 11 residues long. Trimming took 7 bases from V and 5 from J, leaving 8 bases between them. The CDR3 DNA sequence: TGTGCCAGCAATGGGCCGACTGAAGCTTTCTTT. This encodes CASNGPTEAFF.

The CDR3 sequence: CASSPRSGYEQYF. CDR3 DNA sequence: TGTGCCAGCAGCCCCCGTTCGGGTTACGAGCAGTACTTC. V usage is TRBV13 and J usage is TRBJ2-5; unclear D gene. The end of the DNA is better explained by TRBJ2-7, so the J call may be wrong. CDR1 PRHDT and CDR2 FYEKMQ come from the germline V gene (reference sequence). The CDR3 has 13 amino acids.

The CDR3 protein is CASTKGRDRGLVRVRNQPQHF. In DNA, the CDR3 is TGTGCCAGCACCAAAGGGCGGGACAGGGGGCTCGTGAGGGTTCGCAATCAGCCCCAGCATTTT. V usage is TRBV21-1 and J usage is TRBJ1-5; TRBD1 is taken as the D call from the table, unchecked against the DNA. TRBV21-1 is given as a pseudogene. CDR3 length equals 21 residues.